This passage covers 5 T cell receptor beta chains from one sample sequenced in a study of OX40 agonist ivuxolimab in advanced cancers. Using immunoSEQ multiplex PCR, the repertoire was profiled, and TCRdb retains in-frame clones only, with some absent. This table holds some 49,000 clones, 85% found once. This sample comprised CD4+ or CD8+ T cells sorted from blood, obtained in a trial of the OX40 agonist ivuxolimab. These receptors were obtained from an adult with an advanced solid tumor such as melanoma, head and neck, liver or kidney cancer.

The CDR3 protein is CASSHRDRGQGEAFF. For the CDR3, the DNA is TGTGCCAGCAGTCACCGGGACAGGGGGCAAGGTGAAGCTTTCTTT. The chain combines TRBV6-5 with TRBJ1-1; 12 nucleotides agree with TRBD1. The V gene end was trimmed by 5 bases and the J gene end by 7 bases; junction bases not matched to a gene: 8. CDR3 length equals 15 residues. Germline V gene sequence: CDR1 MNHEY, CDR2 SVGAGI.

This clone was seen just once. The CDR3 sequence is CASSQERTVQETQYF. The CDR3 region has the DNA TGCGCCAGCAGCCAAGAGAGGACAGTCCAAGAGACCCAGTACTTC. The chain links TRBV4-3 to TRBJ2-5, with TRBD1 as a possible D gene (6 bases). V lost 0 bases and J 1 base, leaving 9 bases between the germline ends. The CDR3 covers 15 residues. Germline V gene data show CDR1 as LGHNA and CDR2 as YSLEER.

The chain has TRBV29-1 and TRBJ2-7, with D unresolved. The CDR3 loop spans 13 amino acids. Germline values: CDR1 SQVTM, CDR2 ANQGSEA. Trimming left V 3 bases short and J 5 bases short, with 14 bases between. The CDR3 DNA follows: TGCAGCGTTGAGTTCGGCGTCACCAACGAGCAGTACGTC. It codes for CSVEFGVTNEQYV.

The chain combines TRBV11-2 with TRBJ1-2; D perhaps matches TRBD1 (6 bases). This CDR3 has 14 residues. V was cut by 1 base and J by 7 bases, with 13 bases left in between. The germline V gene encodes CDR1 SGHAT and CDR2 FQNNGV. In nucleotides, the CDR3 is TGTGCCAGCAGCTTAGGTGGGGGCGCGGGTGGCTACACCTTC. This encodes CASSLGGGAGGYTF.

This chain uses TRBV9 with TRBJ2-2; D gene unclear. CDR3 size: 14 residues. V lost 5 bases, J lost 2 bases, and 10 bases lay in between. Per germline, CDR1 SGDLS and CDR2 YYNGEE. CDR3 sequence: CASRATRNTGELFF. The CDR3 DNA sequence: TGTGCCAGCAGAGCCACCCGTAACACCGGGGAGCTGTTTTTT.